This T cell receptor beta chain was captured by sequencing in a study of cytomegalovirus exposure and HLA in healthy donors. With respect to this clone: The antigen is unknown.

V gave up 6 bases and J gave up 5 bases, with 17 bases separating them. The CDR3 is 14 residues long. PCR was performed using 60 Vbeta and 13 Jbeta primers. Here immunoSEQ multiplex PCR was the method, and the copy in TCRdb shows in-frame clones only, minus some. The table lists some 30,000 clones. Study findings and constraints: Cytomegalovirus association was assigned to approximately 160 TCR beta chains.

This sequence joins TRBV23-1 and TRBJ2-7; the D gene is possibly TRBD1 (6 bases). TRBV23-1 is sorted into the ORF group, with uncertain function. The clonotype was recovered from a man aged 35-49 years in good health and CMV-seronegative. What was sequenced was PBMCs. Written as DNA, the CDR3 is TGCGCCAGCAGGAACCGGGGCAGGGGCCACGAGCAGTACTTC. Translation gives CASRNRGRGHEQYF.